This T cell receptor (beta chain) was observed in a study of control samples from healthy donors and cancer patients. V was clipped by 5 bases and J by 9 bases; unmatched bases: 8. The CDR3 runs 14 residues. From germline, CDR1 is LNHDA and CDR2 SQIVND (reference sequence). TCRdb's table, derived via immunoSEQ multiplex PCR, lists solely in-frame clones and lacks some. The sample contains fewer than 95,000 clones, 86% of which appear only once. The clonotype comes from a man in his thirties or forties in good health. The rearrangement links TRBV19 to TRBJ1-5; TRBD1 matches at 9 bases. Sequenced input: blood. The CDR3 DNA sequence: TGTGCCAGTAGTCCGGGACAGGGAGGGTCGCCCCAGCATTTT. Translating it yields CASSPGQGGSPQHF.